These 17 T cell receptor beta chains share one sample of origin, sequenced in a study of shared clonotypes between healthy human individuals. TCRdb keeps only in-frame clones here, not all; method: immunoSEQ multiplex PCR. Among around 1.1 million clones, approximately 75% were seen once, and the ten largest hold 0.89%. Material: memory CD4+ T cells from PBMCs. Subset indicated: CD45RA-negative fraction. These TCRs come from a man aged 18 to 29 in good health. Some clones in this sample may be carry-over from other donors' samples.

The CDR3 here is CASSPRGRGDLRTDTQYF. As DNA, the CDR3 is TGTGCCAGCAGCCCCCGGGGCAGGGGGGATTTAAGGACAGATACGCAGTATTTT. The V call is TRBV9, the J call TRBJ2-3, with TRBD1 as a possible D gene (7 bases). Trimming removed 4 bases from V and 3 bases from J, with 24 bases in between. The CDR3 loop spans 18 amino acids. Per germline, CDR1 SGDLS and CDR2 YYNGEE. The full variable domain, its missing parts supplied by reference TRBV9 and TRBJ2-3, is DSGVTQTPKHLITATGQRVTLRCSPRSGDLSVYWYQQSLDQGLQFLIQYYNGEERAKGNILERFSAQQFPDLHSELNLSSLELGDSALYFCASSPRGRGDLRTDTQYFGPGTRLTVL.

In regard to this clone: The sample carries other DNA sequences with the same CDR3. The genes are TRBV7-3 and TRBJ2-5; possibly TRBD1 for D (6 bases). This CDR3 region has 14 residues. Germline V CDR1 and CDR2: SGHTA, FQGTGA. Trimming shortened V by 6 bases and J by 3 bases, and 14 bases separated the two germline ends. The CDR3 region has the DNA TGTGCCAGCAGTCGAGGGGGTGGGGAAGAGACCCAGTACTTC. Protein sequence: CASSRGGGEETQYF.

The table lists this clone with a few counts. The chain uses TRBV28 and TRBJ1-1; perhaps TRBD1 as D (5 bases). Germline values: CDR1 MDHEN, CDR2 SYDVKM. The CDR3 is made up of 15 amino acids. V lost 7 bases, J lost 1 base, and 16 bases lay in between. In nucleotides, the CDR3 is TGTGCCAGCATAAGATGGGCAGGGAAGAACACTGAAGCTTTCTTT. Translation gives CASIRWAGKNTEAFF.

The chain employs TRBV2 and TRBJ2-5, with 10 bases aligning to TRBD2. This CDR3 spans 15 amino acids. After removal of 4 bases from V and 5 bases from J, the junction contained 7 bases not matched to a gene. Germline V lookup: CDR1 SNHLY, CDR2 FYNNEI. The CDR3 protein is CASSGPSGGQETQYF. Written as DNA, the CDR3 is TGTGCCAGCAGTGGTCCTAGCGGGGGCCAGGAGACCCAGTACTTC.

This clone was detected a few times. This sequence joins TRBV6-5 and TRBJ2-5; either TRBD1 or TRBD2 may supply D (5 bases each). With 6 bases removed from V and 5 bases from J, the gap between germline ends came to 13 bases. Germline values: CDR1 MNHEY, CDR2 SVGAGI. The CDR3 has 13 residues. DNA of the CDR3: TGTGCCAGCAGCCGAGGGGCTTTGGAGACCCAGTACTTC. Translating gives CASSRGALETQYF.

This clone was detected once. The genes are TRBV9 and TRBJ2-1; the match to TRBD1 covers 10 bases. The junction had 6 bases not matched to a gene; V was cut back by 3 bases and J by 9 bases. The germline V gene has CDR1 SGDLS and CDR2 YYNGEE. The CDR3 is 14 amino acids. Written as DNA, the CDR3 is TGTGCCAGCAGCGGGGGACAGGGGAAGACTGAGCAGTTCTTC. Its translation: CASSGGQGKTEQFF.

V usage is TRBV5-1 and J usage is TRBJ1-2; D unresolved. Trimming took 4 bases from V and 7 from J, leaving 14 bases between them. The germline gives CDR1 SGHRS, CDR2 YFSETQ. This CDR3 spans 13 amino acids. In DNA form, the CDR3 reads TGCGCCAGCAGCGTAATCCCAGAGGGTGGCTACACCTTC. Amino acid sequence: CASSVIPEGGYTF.

This clone was detected only once. The same CDR3 also results from other DNA sequences found in this sample. The rearrangement uses TRBV28 and TRBJ1-2; perhaps TRBD1 as D (5 bases). Per germline, CDR1 MDHEN and CDR2 SYDVKM. V shed 2 bases and J shed 1 base, with 8 bases lying between them. This CDR3 is built from 14 residues. The CDR3 is CASSLRQHNYGYTF. DNA for the CDR3: TGTGCCAGCAGTTTAAGACAGCATAACTATGGCTACACCTTC.

For this clone: The sample holds other DNA sequences that translate to the same CDR3. The V and J genes are TRBV20-1 and TRBJ2-1; D ambiguous. Trimming removed 5 bases from V and 4 bases from J, with 3 bases in between. The length of the CDR3 is 10 residues. Germline CDR1 is DFQATT and CDR2 is SNEGSKA (reference sequence). The CDR3 sequence is CSARYNEQFF. In DNA form, the CDR3 reads TGCAGTGCTCGATACAATGAGCAGTTCTTC.

This chain uses TRBV4-2 with TRBJ2-3; no reliable D call. Trimming removed 0 bases from V and 2 bases from J, with 3 bases in between. In germline, CDR1 is LGHNA, CDR2 YNFKEQ. The CDR3 runs to 13 residues. In nucleotides, the CDR3 is TGTGCCAGCAGCCAAGAAACCACAGATACGCAGTATTTT. It is translated as CASSQETTDTQYF.

This clone was detected a few times. V is TRBV6-5 and J is TRBJ2-7, with TRBD1 matching over 8 bases. Losses at the gene ends were 2 bases for V and 1 base for J; bases not matched to a gene: 7. The CDR3 is 16 residues long. The germline V gene has CDR1 MNHEY and CDR2 SVGAGI. CDR3 amino acids: CASSYGSHRGSYEQYF. In nucleotides, the CDR3 is TGTGCCAGCAGTTACGGTTCACACAGGGGGTCCTACGAGCAGTACTTC.

The chain joins TRBV5-1 to TRBJ2-7; TRBD1 agrees at 10 bases. The length of the CDR3 is 15 residues. Germline V CDR1 and CDR2: SGHRS, YFSETQ. The V segment lost 4 bases and the J segment 5 bases; nucleotides outside the gene matches: 9. The CDR3 bases are TGCGCCAGCAGCAGGACGACAGGGGGCGGGAACGAGCAGTACTTC. This encodes CASSRTTGGGNEQYF.

The J gene is TRBJ2-3, the V gene TRBV6-6, with D possibly matching TRBD2 (5 bases). V lost 6 bases and J lost 3, with 10 bases in between. There are 13 residues in the CDR3. CDR1 is MNHNY, CDR2 SVGAGI, per germline (reference sequence). CDR3 bases: TGTGCCAGCAGACTAGACGTGACAGATACGCAGTATTTT. Translated, it gives CASRLDVTDTQYF.

The chain recombines TRBV9 with TRBJ2-2; TRBD2 is a possible D gene (6 bases). CDR3 length: 13 residues. Germline V gives CDR1 SGDLS, CDR2 YYNGEE. V was cut by 7 bases and J by 8 bases, with 15 bases left in between. In DNA, the CDR3 is TGTGCCAGCGGCGGTGGGAGGCGGGGGGAGCTGTTTTTT. Translating gives CASGGGRRGELFF.

Written as DNA, the CDR3 is TGTGCCAGCAGTCCTCTGGTGAGCAATGAGCAGTTCTTC. This encodes CASSPLVSNEQFF. This sequence joins TRBV6-5 and TRBJ2-1; no definite D call. Looked up from germline, CDR1 is MNHEY and CDR2 is SVGAGI. Trimming pared 5 bases from V and 6 bases from J, leaving 11 bases between. The CDR3 covers 13 residues.

The chain has TRBV5-1 and TRBJ2-7; weak D call: TRBD2 (7 bases). V gave up 1 base and J gave up 2 bases, with 16 bases separating them. The CDR3 is 16 amino acids. Per germline, CDR1 SGHRS and CDR2 YFSETQ. CDR3 sequence: CASSLNNEGGTYEQYF. The CDR3 bases are TGCGCCAGCAGCTTGAACAACGAGGGGGGGACCTACGAGCAGTACTTC. Using reference TRBV5-1 and TRBJ2-7 for the parts outside the CDR3, the full variable domain is KAGVTQTPRYLIKTRGQQVTLSCSPISGHRSVSWYQQTPGQGLQFLFEYFSETQRNKGNFPGRFSGRQFSNSRSEMNVSTLELGDSALYLCASSLNNEGGTYEQYFGPGTRLTVT.

The rearrangement joins TRBV10-3 to TRBJ1-5; unclear D gene. V lost 7 bases and J 4 bases, leaving 11 bases between the germline ends. The germline CDR1 and CDR2 sequences are ENHRY and SYGVKD. This CDR3 has 13 amino acids. CDR3 sequence reads: CAITEDQNQPQHF. The DNA for the CDR3 is TGTGCCATCACCGAGGATCAAAATCAGCCCCAGCATTTT.